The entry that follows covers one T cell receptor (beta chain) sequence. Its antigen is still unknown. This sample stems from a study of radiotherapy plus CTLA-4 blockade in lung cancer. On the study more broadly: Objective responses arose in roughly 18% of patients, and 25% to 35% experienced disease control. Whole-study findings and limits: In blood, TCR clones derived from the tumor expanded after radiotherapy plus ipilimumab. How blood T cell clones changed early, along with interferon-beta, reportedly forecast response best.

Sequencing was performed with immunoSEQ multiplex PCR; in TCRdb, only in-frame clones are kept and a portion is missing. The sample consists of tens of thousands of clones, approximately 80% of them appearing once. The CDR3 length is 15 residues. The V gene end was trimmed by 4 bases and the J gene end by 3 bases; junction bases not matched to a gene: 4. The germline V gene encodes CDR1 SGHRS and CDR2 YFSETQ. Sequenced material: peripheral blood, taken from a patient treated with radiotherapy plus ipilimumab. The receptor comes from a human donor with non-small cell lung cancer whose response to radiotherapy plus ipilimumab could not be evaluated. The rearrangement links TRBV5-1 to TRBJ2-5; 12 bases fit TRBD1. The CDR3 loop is CASSAGTGGEETQYF. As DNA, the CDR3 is TGCGCCAGCAGCGCCGGGACAGGGGGCGAAGAGACCCAGTACTTC.